The clone carrying this T cell receptor (beta chain) is a singleton in its sample. Trimming cost V 0 bases and J 2 bases; bases outside gene matches: 6. CDR1 and CDR2 from the germline V gene are LGHNA and YSLEER. The CDR3 is made up of 17 amino acids. The entry originates in a study of blood T cell repertoires in COVID-19. Looking at the study overall: Some COVID-19 samples were acute and others convalescent; all came from the United States, Italy and Spain. In each case, the material was cDNA or gDNA derived from T cells, B-cell-depleted T cells, or PBMCs.

Per the authors' pipeline: Amplification from reference gene primers served as the basis for estimated nucleated cell counts. Method: immunoSEQ multiplex PCR; TCRdb's copy keeps in-frame clones and lacks some. D and trimming were read from the DNA, whereas the V and J calls and clone size are those reported in that table. The table has about 200,000 clones, approximately 85% seen once; the top ten hold more than 2%. Seattle participants joined during active infection and were tracked over time. V and J are TRBV4-3 and TRBJ1-5, with 8 positions matching TRBD1. Sequenced sample: peripheral blood. This receptor was identified in a woman between 65 and 79 years old with COVID-19, enrolled during active disease. DNA of the CDR3: TGCGCCAGCAGCCAAGATAGGTTACAGGGGGGCAATCAGCCCCAGCATTTT. It codes for CASSQDRLQGGNQPQHF.